This T cell receptor beta chain was retrieved from a study of blood T cells in healthy people across ages. On the study more broadly: Per every two T cells, about one barcoded beta molecule was captured by template switching.

This clonotype was found many times. Individuals who donated were healthy Caucasians from Russia aged roughly 6 to 95. This CDR3 has 15 residues. Trimming removed 6 bases at V and 1 base at J, with 17 bases between. The germline V gene has CDR1 DFQATT and CDR2 SNEGSKA (reference sequence). Primed by a sample-barcoded 5' primer and a J-beta primer mix, a second PCR proceeded for 7 to 11 cycles. TCRdb used MiXCR to reprocess the 5' RACE reads, holding one entry per CDR3 protein. Of approximately 700,000 distinct CDR3 sequences in the sample, about 34% were seen once. The sequence came from a woman aged 80 or older in good health. V gene TRBV20-1 combines with J gene TRBJ2-3; a possible D gene is TRBD1 (5 bases). The sequenced sample consisted of blood. DNA of the CDR3: TGCAGTGCCCGACCCCCTAGGGGTCGCACAGATACGCAGTATTTT. This gives the protein CSARPPRGRTDTQYF.